These T cell receptor beta chains were read from a single sample in a study of immune cell composition in non-small cell lung cancer. TCRdb's table, derived via immunoSEQ multiplex PCR, lists solely in-frame clones and lacks some. The sample contains about 2,500 clones, roughly 84% of which appear only once. The sample was lung tumor tissue. Every receptor here comes from a human donor with non-small cell lung cancer. Both conserved end residues are part of each CDR3. The D gene is left open where the match is weak. Rows may omit the clone size; those that give it use once, few, many or a size class.

CDR3 length	D gene	V gene	clone size	J gene	CDR3 protein	CDR3 DNA
16	TRBD1	TRBV7-2	NA	TRBJ1-1	CASSLASGGLGTEAFF	TGTGCCAGCAGCTTAGCCTCAGGGGGCCTGGGGACTGAAGCTTTCTTT
13	NA	TRBV7-2	NA	TRBJ1-2	CASSDPPHRDYTF	TGTGCCAGCAGCGACCCCCCGCATCGGGACTACACCTTC
16	NA	TRBV19	once	TRBJ2-7	CASSIPGAVGSYEQYF	TGTGCCAGTAGCATCCCAGGGGCCGTCGGCTCCTACGAGCAGTACTTC
13	TRBD1	TRBV29-1	few	TRBJ1-1	CSGWDRGYTEAFF	TGCAGCGGATGGGACAGAGGCTACACTGAAGCTTTCTTT
14	NA	TRBV7-2	NA	TRBJ1-2	CASSLRDKIYGYTF	TGTGCCAGCAGCTTAAGAGACAAGATTTATGGCTACACCTTC
12	TRBD1	TRBV19	NA	TRBJ1-2	CASSIPDREETF	TGTGCCAGTAGTATCCCGGACAGGGAGGAAACCTTC
12	NA	TRBV28	NA	TRBJ2-2	CASSSGHWELFF	TGTGCCAGCAGTAGTGGACACTGGGAGCTGTTTTTT
16	NA	TRBV28	NA	TRBJ2-5	CASSLGLGGPQETQYF	TGTGCCAGCAGTTTAGGCCTGGGGGGACCCCAAGAGACCCAGTACTTC
12	NA	TRBV7-9	NA	TRBJ2-3	CASSYSVDTQYF	TGTGCCAGCAGTTACTCTGTAGATACGCAGTATTTT
13	TRBD1	TRBV9	NA	TRBJ2-5	CASSRDREKTQYF	TGTGCCAGCAGCCGGGACAGGGAAAAGACCCAGTACTTC
15	NA	TRBV27	once	TRBJ1-1	CASSLGYGRNTEAFF	TGTGCCAGCAGTTTGGGTTACGGGAGGAACACTGAAGCTTTCTTT
13	NA	TRBV10-3	NA	TRBJ2-7	CAIRQDSSYEQYF	TGTGCCATCAGACAGGACAGCTCCTACGAGCAGTACTTC
13	NA	TRBV7-2	NA	TRBJ1-1	CASSRQVSTEAFF	TGTGCCAGCAGCCGACAGGTCAGCACTGAAGCTTTCTTT
13	NA	TRBV10-3	NA	TRBJ1-1	CAISESTSWEAFF	TGTGCCATCAGTGAGTCAACCAGTTGGGAAGCTTTCTTT
15	TRBD1	TRBV6-5	NA	TRBJ1-4	CASSYSGQDNEKLFF	TGTGCCAGCAGTTACTCGGGACAGGATAATGAAAAACTGTTTTTT
13	NA	TRBV28	NA	TRBJ2-5	CASSFSIKETQYF	TGTGCCAGCAGTTTTTCCATCAAAGAGACCCAGTACTTC
16	TRBD1	TRBV6-5	NA	TRBJ2-3	CASSYGQGAGTDTQYF	TGTGCCAGCAGTTACGGACAGGGGGCCGGGACAGATACGCAGTATTTT
17	TRBD1	TRBV18	NA	TRBJ1-5	CASSSGTGLGSNQPQHF	TGTGCCAGCTCATCCGGGACAGGGTTGGGAAGCAATCAGCCCCAGCATTTT
16	TRBD1	TRBV9	NA	TRBJ1-2	CASSVGLLRDREGYTF	TGTGCCAGCAGCGTGGGACTTCTCCGGGACAGGGAGGGCTACACCTTC
17	TRBD1	TRBV19	NA	TRBJ2-5	CASSIGPPTGLEETQYF	TGTGCCAGTAGTATTGGTCCCCCGACAGGGCTGGAGGAGACCCAGTACTTC
18	NA	TRBV5-4	NA	TRBJ2-4	CASSLQRYSGLAKNIQYF	TGTGCCAGCAGCTTACAGAGGTATAGCGGACTAGCCAAAAACATTCAGTACTTC
15	NA	TRBV11-2	few	TRBJ1-3	CASSLVGEAGNTIYF	TGTGCCAGCAGCTTAGTCGGGGAAGCTGGAAACACCATATATTTT
14	NA	TRBV28	NA	TRBJ1-4	CASSFRPGKEKLFF	TGTGCCAGCAGTTTTAGACCAGGGAAGGAAAAACTGTTTTTT
15	TRBD1	TRBV9	NA	TRBJ1-3	CASSARTGTGNTIYF	TGTGCCAGCAGCGCGCGGACAGGGACTGGAAACACCATATATTTT